The clone carrying this TCR beta chain has only a few counts. No antigen is known for it. This record comes from a study of CD8 T cells in ankylosing spondylitis. The study, taken as a whole, reports: A TCR beta motif of eight highly homologous variants appeared characteristic of ankylosing spondylitis blood. Peripheral blood samples showed relatively rare disease-linked clones, and these clones were CD8+. Earlier work had already found some motif variants in reactive arthritis synovial fluid and blood. Matched ankylosing spondylitis synovial fluid reportedly contained a significantly enriched population of disease-linked clones.

The TCR beta libraries were generated through quantitative 5'-RACE incorporating molecular barcodes. TCRdb re-called the 5' RACE reads with MiXCR, one entry per CDR3 protein. The sample has roughly 700,000 distinct CDR3 sequences, roughly 20% seen once. The length of the CDR3 is 14 residues. The ends lost 5 bases at V and 5 bases at J; junction bases unmatched: 3. The germline CDR1 and CDR2 sequences are MDHEN and SYDVKM. The sequenced sample was blood, either unsorted or a sorted T cell fraction (not recorded which). This sequence originates from a male donor with ankylosing spondylitis. The rearrangement joins TRBV28 to TRBJ2-2, with TRBD2 identical over 9 bases. CDR3 residues: CASSPGLATGELFF. The CDR3, as DNA: TGTGCCAGCAGTCCGGGACTAGCAACCGGGGAGCTGTTTTTT.